The 10 T cell receptor beta chains below come from one sample, sequenced in a study of immune heterogeneity within non-small cell lung tumors. With 32 V and 13 J primers, multiplex PCR amplified the TCR beta CDR3. TCRdb reprocessed the multiplex PCR reads with MiXCR, giving one entry per CDR3 protein. The repertoire includes around 11,000 distinct CDR3 sequences, about 20% of them detected once, and approximately 4% sits in the top ten. Template was bulk tumor genomic DNA, roughly 580 ng per sample. Taken during surgery, several biopsies per primary tumor were spaced as far apart as possible within the tumor mass. The patients were newly diagnosed with non-small cell lung cancer, had not been treated, and had curative surgery. Sequencing input: lung tumor tissue. The receptors were sampled from a man in his sixties with non-small cell lung cancer.

The chain joins TRBV28 to TRBJ2-5, with 10 nucleotides matching TRBD1. This CDR3 region has 15 residues. CDR1 is MDHEN, CDR2 SYDVKM, per germline. Trimming removed 10 bases from V and 4 bases from J; junction bases left unmatched: 12. The CDR3 reads CANRGQGLYGETQYF. The DNA for the CDR3 is TGTGCCAACAGGGGACAGGGGTTGTACGGAGAGACCCAGTACTTC.

This clonotype is medium-sized (0.01 to 0.1%) in the sample. This chain connects TRBV12-3 or TRBV12-4 to TRBJ2-7; 12 bases are shared with TRBD2. The CDR3 is 17 amino acids. Unmatched junction bases numbered 10, after V lost 5 bases and J lost 2 bases. The CDR3 DNA reads TGTGCCAGCAGTCGGACTAGCGGGATTCCCAAAACCTACGAGCAGTACTTC. Its translation is CASSRTSGIPKTYEQYF.

This clonotype came up a few times. This chain connects TRBV5-1 to TRBJ2-1, with 11 bases matching TRBD2. CDR3 size: 13 residues. Germline CDR1 is SGHRS and CDR2 is YFSETQ. J lost 14 bases, V lost 6 bases, and 10 bases had no gene match. The CDR3 nucleotides read TGCGCCAGCAAGATTAGCGGGAGGGGAGATGAGTTCTTC. Protein sequence: CASKISGRGDEFF.

In its sample, this clonotype is medium-sized. The chain couples TRBV5-1 to TRBJ2-7; D possibly matches TRBD1 or TRBD2 (5 bases each). The CDR3 runs to 11 residues. Germline V gives CDR1 SGHRS, CDR2 YFSETQ. Trimming pared 0 bases from V and 7 bases from J, leaving 5 bases between. The CDR3 DNA reads as TGCGCCAGCAGCTTGGGGGGGGAGCAGTACTTC. Its protein product is CASSLGGEQYF.

The gene calls are TRBV10-1 and TRBJ2-3; D remains ambiguous. Germline CDR1 is WNHNN and CDR2 is SYGVQD (reference sequence). V lost 6 bases, J lost 4 bases, and 11 bases lay in between. The CDR3 spans 13 residues. Here the CDR3 reads CASSQDGSDTQYF. DNA of the CDR3: TGCGCCAGCAGCCAGGACGGTTCAGATACGCAGTATTTT.

The chain carries TRBV18 and TRBJ1-3, with D hard to call. The CDR3 runs to 15 residues. Germline assignment: CDR1 KGHSH and CDR2 LQKENI. V was cut by 0 bases and J by 2 bases, with 8 bases left in between. The chain's CDR3 is CASSPPLTAGNTIYF. The CDR3 DNA sequence: TGTGCCAGCTCACCACCGTTAACAGCTGGAAACACCATATATTTT.

This clonotype is classed as medium-sized. V usage is TRBV12-5 and J usage is TRBJ1-1, with D maybe TRBD1 (6 bases). The ends were cut back, 6 bases at V and 6 bases at J, with 14 bases in the middle. This CDR3 is 13 amino acids long. Germline V CDR1 and CDR2: LGHNT, FRNRAP. The CDR3, as DNA: TGTGCTAGTGGCAGGGGACGCAACGCTGAAGCTTTCTTT. It specifies CASGRGRNAEAFF.

This clonotype has just a few counts. V usage is TRBV28 and J usage is TRBJ2-1; possibly TRBD2 for D (6 bases). The assigned J gene may be wrong: the sequence end matches TRBJ2-5 better. The CDR3 sequence is 13 residues long. Germline V gene sequence: CDR1 MDHEN, CDR2 SYDVKM. CDR3 in DNA: TGTGCCAGCAGAGCGGAGGGTTTTGAGACCCAGTACTTC. Residues: CASRAEGFETQYF.

The chain recombines TRBV27 with TRBJ2-5; 9 bases are a match to TRBD1. The CDR3 loop spans 15 amino acids. CDR1 is MNHEY, CDR2 SMNVEV, per germline (reference sequence). The ends lost 1 base at V and 4 bases at J; junction bases unmatched: 4. The CDR3 is CASSLWGGQGETQYF. In DNA, the CDR3 is TGTGCCAGCAGTTTATGGGGGGGACAGGGAGAGACCCAGTACTTC.

This clonotype has only a few counts. CDR3 DNA sequence: TGCGCCAGCAGCTTGGGGACCTACAATGAGCAGTTCTTC. Its protein is CASSLGTYNEQFF. The chain couples TRBV5-1 to TRBJ2-1; D not resolved. Germline V gene lookup returns CDR1 SGHRS and CDR2 YFSETQ. V lost 0 bases, J lost 2 bases, and 3 bases lay in between. The CDR3 is 13 amino acids.